This T cell receptor (beta chain) was obtained from a study of blood T cell repertoires in COVID-19. CDR3 length: 14 amino acids. The data were produced by immunoSEQ multiplex PCR, yet TCRdb's version contains in-frame clones alone and is incomplete. The data show tens of thousands of clones, roughly 84% seen once. This rearrangement joins TRBV12-2 to TRBJ2-3; the table names TRBD2, a call not compared with the DNA. TRBV12-2 is reported as a pseudogene. The TCR was taken from a man in his sixties with acute or convalescent COVID-19. Sequencing input: peripheral blood. CDR3 nucleotides: TGTGCAAGTCGCTTCGACCGGGACTACGATACGCAGTATTTT. It is translated as CASRFDRDYDTQYF.